Detailed here is one T cell receptor beta chain. Its specificity is not known. Germline lookup yields CDR1 DFQATT and CDR2 SNEGSKA (reference sequence). With 0 bases clipped from V and 5 bases from J, the junction kept 8 bases outside the gene matches. This CDR3 is 16 amino acids long. A J-beta primer mix and a sample-barcoded 5' primer were used in a second PCR of about 7 to 12 cycles. One entry per CDR3 protein results from TCRdb running MiXCR on the 5' RACE reads. The sample includes over a million distinct CDR3 sequences, approximately 25% seen only once; the top ten take around 0.75%. The source of the sample is a study of blood T cells in healthy people across ages. Study findings and constraints: A conclusive naive versus antigen-experienced comparison was prevented by the unsorted PBMCs.

Isolation per sample recovered at least 7 million PBMCs. This same sample was also taken into another study, of T cells of mothers and their children. This second report adds: Using approximately 1.5 ug per 15 ul, all extracted RNA underwent cDNA synthesis.

The chain has TRBV20-1 and TRBJ2-2, with TRBD1 matching over 8 bases. Source material: blood. The TCR was taken from a girl aged 2-10 years in good health. CDR3 nucleotide sequence: TGCAGTGCTAGAGATCATGGGACAGGAATAACCGGGGAGCTGTTTTTT. Its translation is CSARDHGTGITGELFF.